This TCR beta chain was obtained from a study of cytomegalovirus exposure and HLA in healthy donors (dated by TCRdb to 2015 to 2018). With respect to the entire study: In an earlier analysis of some 550 of the donors, 276 Gb of sequence data and 100 million or so unique TCR beta sequences from about 190 million T cells were reported. An early release covering about 600 HLA-typed donors comprised approximately 290 gigabases of sequencing data and around 85 million unique TCR sequences. The genetic ancestry cluster associated with self-reported Caucasian donors included 70% to 85% of the 398 genotyped donors. The study aimed to test whether cataloging public T cell receptors could reveal signatures of past pathogen exposure. The study profiled the T cell repertoires of hundreds of subjects by immunosequencing and related them to cytomegalovirus serostatus. Along with the approximately 600-subject first cohort, a separate validation cohort of roughly 110 different subjects was used. To predict cytomegalovirus infection status, the study brought together high-throughput TCR immunosequencing, statistical association of individual TCRs with disease status, and machine learning. A later analysis re-analyzed previously published TCR beta repertoires from approximately 700 donors and added high-resolution HLA genotyping to study TCR occurrence patterns. Rather than drawing on any new phenotypic data, the later analysis identified candidate immune exposures from TCR beta sequences and the way those sequences occurred across donors. In an earlier analysis of roughly 580 of the donors, high-throughput TCR beta sequencing was used to judge whether each TCR beta V gene segment behaved as functional or pseudogenic. Alongside the repertoire data, information on donor age, sex, ethnicity and CMV serostatus was compiled. A later genetic analysis took genome-wide SNP genotypes for about three fifths of the 666 donors and used that subset as a discovery cohort. Every discovery cohort repertoire had been produced on one sequencing platform. HLA typing covered class I and class II loci at four-digit resolution. Typing coverage differed by locus: A, B, C, DRB1 and DQB1 were typed in about 620-630 donors, DQA1 in roughly 510, DPA1 in 600 to 610, and DPB1 in just under 490. Because of strong linkage in the cohort, five DR-DQ haplotypes were treated as single units for association and clustering. Among 300 to 500 genotyped donors of the cohort, an average of around 220,000 unique TCR beta nucleotide sequences was sequenced per donor, of which about 18% were non-productive.

In the germline V gene (reference sequence), CDR1 corresponds to GTSNPN and CDR2 to SVGIG. Including the terminal cysteine and phenylalanine, the CDR3 comprises 11 residues. Only the CDR3 DNA is retained, 33 bases long and in frame from the first base. Between the V and J ends, shortened by 3 bases and 7 bases respectively, the junction contains 9 bases. The cohort comprised more than 550 healthy bone marrow donors. Cohort members were all nominally healthy when sampled, although unrecorded immune exposures were likely present. The donor tested CMV seropositive, placing the donor among the 250 to 350 seropositive members of the cohort. A peripheral blood sample was collected from each donor, and TCR beta sequencing was performed on peripheral blood mononuclear cells. The Qiagen DNeasy Blood Extraction Kit was used to extract genomic DNA from the blood cell samples. Study-wide findings and limitations: A further reported finding was that TCR beta sequences accurately predicted the HLA-A and HLA-B alleles for most subjects in the first cohort. The authors suggested that the approach could potentially be generalized to other disease states and immunological phenotypes. The study gave a list of about 170 TCR beta chains associated with cytomegalovirus. In a later genetic analysis, a missense DCLRE1C variant was associated with V-gene and J-gene trimming of TCR beta chains, and the association was replicated in an independent cohort. In a later analysis, most CMV-associated TCR beta chains were found to appear HLA-restricted, with HLA associations seemingly driven largely by CMV exposure. Linkage disequilibrium might explain the correlated functional status among segregating V segments, but an unknown experimental factor could not be excluded. When HLA alleles, especially DR and DQ, strongly co-occurred, TCR associations were difficult to assign to individual alleles. A cluster of highly shared sequence variants was judged likely to represent a technical artifact of the sequencing pipeline. The classifier was reported to diagnose cytomegalovirus status with high specificity and sensitivity in both the original cohort and the validation cohort. The earlier analysis of nearly 600 of the donors excluded seventeen rarely observed V segments, including chromosome 9 orphons, because counts were too low. CMV serostatus was the only immune exposure information available for the cohort. Three of the identified cytomegalovirus-associated TCR beta chains were confirmed in vitro to be specific for cytomegalovirus antigens. A later genetic analysis reported fewer N-insertions in productive TCRs among donors in an Asian-associated ancestry cluster than the roughly 670-donor mean. Roughly uniform sequencing depth across donors was assumed in presence/absence analyses, although this assumption may not hold. In a later analysis, HLA-associated TCR beta chains were found to be more clonally expanded and to have lower generation probabilities than equally common non-associated chains. In this cohort, only TCR beta chains were sequenced, and detectable features were limited by the absence of alpha or paired-chain data. Specific HLA alleles were associated with over 15,000 TCR beta sequences at a false discovery rate of 0.05 in a later analysis. Most TCR sequences were seen in very few donors, while some public TCRs were found in many individuals. An earlier analysis of approximately 540 of the donors showed that most TCR beta V segments appeared in productive rearrangements either about 87% or about 30% of the time, which broadly matched IMGT annotations. A later analysis found that TCR association rates varied across HLA loci, with DRB1 alleles showing the most associated TCRs and HLA-C alleles the fewest. Some IMGT-functional V segments, including TRBV6-2 and TRBV6-3, could not be told apart with the 87-base-pair reads, so those segments were excluded. According to a later analysis, parvovirus B19, influenza, CMV and Epstein-Barr virus appeared linked to several top co-occurrence clusters. HLA typing was unavailable for some donors at each locus, so association tests used only the typed subset.

The library was generated by the immunoSEQ multiplex PCR assay. For the multiplex PCR, a mixture combining 60 forward primers for TCR Vbeta segments and 13 reverse primers for TCR Jbeta segments was used. The CDR3 region of rearranged TCR beta genes was amplified from genomic DNA by a multiplex PCR assay. Amplified TCR beta libraries were sequenced as 87-base-pair reads on the Illumina HiSeq System. As for the authors' bioinformatics: A later analysis tallied 75 million to 95 million unique TCR beta chains across the 600 to 700 repertoires, and some 12 million of those chains were shared by two or more donors. Raw reads were error-corrected and collapsed into unique sequences by a nearest-neighbor algorithm in which closely related sequences were merged to remove PCR and sequencing errors. Alignment of CDR3 sequences to IMGT reference sequences was used to assign V, D and J gene segments. For a sequence to be retained, a match of at least six nucleotides to both a V gene segment and a J gene segment was required. Rearrangements were called productive when the CDR3 lacked stop codons and stayed in frame with V and J; all others were non-productive. CDR3 was defined according to IMGT convention as the region running from the second conserved V-encoded cysteine to the conserved J-encoded phenylalanine. In an earlier analysis of around 640 of the donors, sequences lacking an unambiguous match to a single V gene segment were excluded. An earlier analysis of several hundred of the donors classified V segments as functional when productive rearrangements were above 56.7% and as segregating when the standard deviation between donors was above 5%. A statistical classification framework was built to diagnose cytomegalovirus status from the catalog of TCR beta chain sequences. In a later analysis, TCR nucleotide sequences were compared against IMGT/GENE-DB human TR gene sequences so that V and J genes could be assigned. Using the TCRdist pipeline, a later analysis assigned CDR3 sequences along with most-parsimonious VDJ recombination scenarios. In a later analysis, each TCR beta chain was defined by its CDR3 amino acid sequence together with its V-gene family, and reads lacking a unique V-gene family were excluded. To address suspected cross-contamination and a sequencing artifact, a later analysis removed roughly 640 highly shared, low-generation-probability nucleotide sequences. In a later analysis, a clonal expansion index was calculated for each public chain from normalized within-repertoire ranks of inferred template counts. Generation probabilities in a later analysis came from a VDJ recombination model fitted to out-of-frame rearrangements, and those results were checked against IGoR. A later analysis scored TCR-TCR, TCR-HLA and TCR-CMV co-occurrence with hypergeometric tests, applying a repertoire-size bias correction to TCR pairs. In a later analysis, false discovery rates were estimated by permuting HLA or CMV assignments 20 times. A later analysis grouped co-occurring TCRs with DBSCAN, adding TCRdist sequence similarity when clustering within HLA-allele-positive subsets. Repertoires with fewer than 30,000 or more than 120,000 public chains, plus five repertoires with anomalous nucleotide sharing, were excluded from co-occurrence clustering. TCRdb provides this immuneACCESS table in a form limited to in-frame rearrangements. Some clones are lacking; in checked studies, under half of them reflect an unresolved V gene, and why the rest are absent is not known. That table gives V, J and clone size, and the DNA gave D and trimming. Here the sample has roughly 120,000 clones; 65% to 80% occur a single time. Of the sample, 13% is held by the ten largest clones.

On this clone itself: Its target antigen remains unknown. It has no much larger one-base neighbor in the sample; base qualities were not kept.

The sample comprised PBMCs. This sequence was found in a woman in her thirties or forties in good health and CMV-seropositive. This chain is built from TRBV30 and TRBJ1-2; the D gene is perhaps TRBD1, from 6 matching bases. Here is the DNA: TGTGCCTGGAGGATAGGGGGTGGCTACACCTTC. Translated, it reads CAWRIGGGYTF.